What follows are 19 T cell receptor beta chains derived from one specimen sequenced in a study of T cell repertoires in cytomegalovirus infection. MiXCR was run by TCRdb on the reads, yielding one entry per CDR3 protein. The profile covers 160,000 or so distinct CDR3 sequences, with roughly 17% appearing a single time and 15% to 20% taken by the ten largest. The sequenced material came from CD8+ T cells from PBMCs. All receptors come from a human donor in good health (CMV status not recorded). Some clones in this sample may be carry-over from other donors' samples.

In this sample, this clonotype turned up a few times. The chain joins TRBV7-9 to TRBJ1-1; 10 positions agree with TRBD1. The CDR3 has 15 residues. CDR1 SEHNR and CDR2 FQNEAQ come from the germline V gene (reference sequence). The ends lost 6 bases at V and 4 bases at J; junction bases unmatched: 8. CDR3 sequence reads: CASRTGTGEVTEAFF. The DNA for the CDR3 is TGTGCCAGCAGAACCGGGACAGGGGAGGTCACTGAAGCTTTCTTT. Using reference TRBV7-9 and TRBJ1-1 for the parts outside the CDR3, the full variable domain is DTGVSQNPRHKITKRGQNVTFRCDPISEHNRLYWYRQTLGQGPEFLTYFQNEAQLEKSRLLSDRFSAERPKGSFSTLEIQRTEQGDSAMYLCASRTGTGEVTEAFFGQGTRLTVV.

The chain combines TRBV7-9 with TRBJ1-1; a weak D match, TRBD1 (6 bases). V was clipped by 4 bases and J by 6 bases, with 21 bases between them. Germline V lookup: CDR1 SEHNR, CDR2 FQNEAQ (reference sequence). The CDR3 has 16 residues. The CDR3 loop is CASSSLGRGPGAEAFF. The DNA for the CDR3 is TGTGCCAGCAGCTCACTCGGGCGGGGGCCGGGCGCTGAAGCTTTCTTT.

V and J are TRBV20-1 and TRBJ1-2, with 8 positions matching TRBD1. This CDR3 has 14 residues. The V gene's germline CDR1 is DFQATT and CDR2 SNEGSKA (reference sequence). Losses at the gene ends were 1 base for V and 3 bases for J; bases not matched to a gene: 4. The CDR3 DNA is TGCAGTGCTAGAGCGACAGGGGAGGACTATGGCTACACCTTC. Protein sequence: CSARATGEDYGYTF.

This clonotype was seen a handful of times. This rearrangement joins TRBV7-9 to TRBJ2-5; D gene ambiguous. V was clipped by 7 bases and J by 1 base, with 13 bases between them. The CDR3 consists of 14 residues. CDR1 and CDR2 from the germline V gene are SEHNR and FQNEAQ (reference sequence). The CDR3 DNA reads TGTGCCAGCACCACATCGGCCAGCCAAGAGACCCAGTACTTC. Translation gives CASTTSASQETQYF. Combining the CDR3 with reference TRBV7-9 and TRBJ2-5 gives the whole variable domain DTGVSQNPRHKITKRGQNVTFRCDPISEHNRLYWYRQTLGQGPEFLTYFQNEAQLEKSRLLSDRFSAERPKGSFSTLEIQRTEQGDSAMYLCASTTSASQETQYFGPGTRLLVL.

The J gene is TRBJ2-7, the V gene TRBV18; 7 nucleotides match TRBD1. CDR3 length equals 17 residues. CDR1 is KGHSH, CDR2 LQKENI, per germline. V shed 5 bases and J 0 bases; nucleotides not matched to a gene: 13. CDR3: CASSTHNRGPSSYEQYF. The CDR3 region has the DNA TGTGCCAGCTCAACCCATAACAGGGGCCCCAGCTCCTACGAGCAGTACTTC.

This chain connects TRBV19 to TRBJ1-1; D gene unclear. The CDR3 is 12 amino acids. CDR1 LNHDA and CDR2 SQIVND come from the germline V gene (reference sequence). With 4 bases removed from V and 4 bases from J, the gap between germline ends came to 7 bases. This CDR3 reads CASSSPPTEAFF. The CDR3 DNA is TGTGCCAGTAGTAGCCCACCCACTGAAGCTTTCTTT.

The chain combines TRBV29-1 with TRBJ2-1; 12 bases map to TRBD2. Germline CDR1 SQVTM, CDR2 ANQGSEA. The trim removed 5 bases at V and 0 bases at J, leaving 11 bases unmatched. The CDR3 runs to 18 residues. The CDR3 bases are TGCAGCGTTAAAATTTCTACTAGCGGGGGGCTCTCCTACAATGAGCAGTTCTTC. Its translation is CSVKISTSGGLSYNEQFF.

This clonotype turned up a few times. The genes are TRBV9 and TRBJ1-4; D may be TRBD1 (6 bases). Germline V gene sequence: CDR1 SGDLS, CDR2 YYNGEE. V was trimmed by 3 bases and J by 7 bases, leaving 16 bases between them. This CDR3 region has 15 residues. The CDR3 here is CASSATGTQLEKLFF. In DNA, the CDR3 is TGTGCCAGCAGCGCAACCGGGACACAACTTGAAAAACTGTTTTTT.

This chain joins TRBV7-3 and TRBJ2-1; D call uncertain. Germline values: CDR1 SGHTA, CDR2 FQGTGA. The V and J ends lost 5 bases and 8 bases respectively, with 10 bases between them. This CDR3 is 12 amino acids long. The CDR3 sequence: CASSPDGHEQFF. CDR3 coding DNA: TGTGCCAGCAGCCCGGACGGGCATGAGCAGTTCTTC.

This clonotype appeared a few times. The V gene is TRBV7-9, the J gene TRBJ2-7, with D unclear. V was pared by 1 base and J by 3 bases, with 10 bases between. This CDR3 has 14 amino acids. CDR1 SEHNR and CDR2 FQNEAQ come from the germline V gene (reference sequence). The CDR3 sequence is CASSLEKFRYEQYF. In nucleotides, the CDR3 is TGTGCCAGCAGCTTAGAAAAGTTCCGCTACGAGCAGTACTTC. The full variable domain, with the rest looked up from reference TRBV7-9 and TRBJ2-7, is DTGVSQNPRHKITKRGQNVTFRCDPISEHNRLYWYRQTLGQGPEFLTYFQNEAQLEKSRLLSDRFSAERPKGSFSTLEIQRTEQGDSAMYLCASSLEKFRYEQYFGPGTRLTVT.

CDR3 sequence reads: CSARGGGGNQPQHF. In DNA, the CDR3 is TGCAGTGCTAGAGGGGGGGGAGGCAATCAGCCCCAGCATTTT. V is TRBV20-1 and J is TRBJ1-5; the D gene is possibly TRBD1 (5 bases). Trimming took 1 base from V and 2 from J, leaving 9 bases between them. Germline loops: CDR1 DFQATT, CDR2 SNEGSKA (reference sequence). The CDR3 totals 14 residues.

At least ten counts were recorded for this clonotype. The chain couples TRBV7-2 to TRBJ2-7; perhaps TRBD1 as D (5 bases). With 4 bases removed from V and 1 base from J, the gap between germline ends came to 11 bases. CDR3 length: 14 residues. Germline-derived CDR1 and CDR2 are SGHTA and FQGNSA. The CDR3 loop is CASSSLQESYEQYF. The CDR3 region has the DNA TGTGCCAGCAGCTCTCTACAGGAGTCCTACGAGCAGTACTTC.

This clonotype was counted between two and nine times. CDR3 amino acids: CASSPGGERLQETQYF. The CDR3, as DNA: TGTGCCAGCAGCCCCGGTGGCGAGAGGCTACAAGAGACCCAGTACTTC. J is TRBJ2-5 and V is TRBV7-9; D is undetermined. Between the trimmed V and J ends, which lost 5 bases and 2 bases, there was a span of 18 bases. Germline V gene sequence: CDR1 SEHNR, CDR2 FQNEAQ (reference sequence). This CDR3 comprises 16 residues.

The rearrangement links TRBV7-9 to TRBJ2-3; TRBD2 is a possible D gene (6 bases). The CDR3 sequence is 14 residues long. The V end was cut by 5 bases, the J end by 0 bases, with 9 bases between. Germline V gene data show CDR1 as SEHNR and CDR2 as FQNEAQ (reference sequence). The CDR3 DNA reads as TGTGCCAGCAGCATTAGCGGAAGCACAGATACGCAGTATTTT. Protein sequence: CASSISGSTDTQYF.

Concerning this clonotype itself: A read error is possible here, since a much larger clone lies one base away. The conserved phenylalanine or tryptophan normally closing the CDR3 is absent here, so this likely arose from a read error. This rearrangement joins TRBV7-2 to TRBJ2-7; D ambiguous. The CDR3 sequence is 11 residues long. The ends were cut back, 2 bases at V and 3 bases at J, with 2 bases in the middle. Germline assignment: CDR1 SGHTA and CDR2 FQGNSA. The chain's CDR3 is CASSLNYEQYY. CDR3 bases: TGTGCCAGCAGCTTAAACTACGAGCAGTACTAC.

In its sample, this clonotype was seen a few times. The DNA of the CDR3 is TGTGCCAGCAGTTACTCGAAATTCGAGGGGCCGGGGAGCAATCAGCCCCAGCATTTT. This gives the protein CASSYSKFEGPGSNQPQHF. The chain recombines TRBV6-6 with TRBJ1-5; D possibly corresponds to TRBD1 (5 bases). V shed 0 bases and J shed 1 base, with 19 bases lying between them. The CDR3 length is 19 residues. Germline CDR1 is MNHNY and CDR2 is SVGAGI (reference sequence).

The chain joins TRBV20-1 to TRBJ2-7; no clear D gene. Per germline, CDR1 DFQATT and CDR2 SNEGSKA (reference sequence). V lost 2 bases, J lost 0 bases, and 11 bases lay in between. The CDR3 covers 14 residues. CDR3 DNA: TGCAGTGCTAGACCAGCCCCGAGCTCCTACGAGCAGTACTTC. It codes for CSARPAPSSYEQYF.

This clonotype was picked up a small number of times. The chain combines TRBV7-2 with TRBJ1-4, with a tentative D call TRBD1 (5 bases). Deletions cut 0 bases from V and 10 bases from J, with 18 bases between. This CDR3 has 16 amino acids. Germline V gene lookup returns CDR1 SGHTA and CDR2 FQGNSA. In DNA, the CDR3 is TGTGCCAGCAGCTTAGCAGGTGAACAGTATAGGGGAAAACTGTTTTTT. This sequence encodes CASSLAGEQYRGKLFF.

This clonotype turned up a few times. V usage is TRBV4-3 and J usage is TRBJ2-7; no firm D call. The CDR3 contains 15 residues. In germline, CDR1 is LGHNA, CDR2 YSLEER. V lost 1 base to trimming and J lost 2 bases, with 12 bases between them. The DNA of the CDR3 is TGCGCCAGCAGCCAAGCCTCGCCGGGTCCCTACGAGCAGTACTTC. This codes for CASSQASPGPYEQYF.